The 10 T cell receptor beta chains given below trace back to one sample, sequenced in a study of T cell responses to AZD1222 COVID-19 vaccine (dated by TCRdb to 2020 to 2023). Library construction relied on the immunoSEQ multiplex PCR assay. TCRdb took over this immuneACCESS table, retaining in-frame rearrangements with V and J assigned. Such tables are incomplete; in checked studies, under half of the missing clones stem from an unresolved V gene, and the remainder is unexplained. The sample yields about 130,000 clones; more than 80% were counted once. Of the sample, about 4% falls within the top ten clones. What this sample's time point label stands for: baseline before first vaccination. The specimen was peripheral blood, collected on day 0 of AZD1222 vaccination. The receptors here all came from an adult in good health.

The chain combines TRBV15 with TRBJ1-2; no clear D. Looked up from germline, CDR1 is LNHNV and CDR2 is YYDKDF (reference sequence). The ends were cut back, 0 bases at V and 3 bases at J, with 11 bases in the middle. CDR3 length equals 15 residues. The CDR3 sequence: CATSRDSTRDYGYTF. Written as DNA, the CDR3 is TGTGCCACCAGCAGAGATTCGACAAGGGACTATGGCTACACCTTC.

V gene TRBV27 combines with J gene TRBJ2-1; unclear D gene. In germline, CDR1 is MNHEY, CDR2 SMNVEV (reference sequence). Trimming shortened V by 3 bases and J by 0 bases, and 12 bases separated the two germline ends. The CDR3 is made up of 16 amino acids. The CDR3 nucleotides are TGTGCCAGCAGTTTGAGGACGGGCAGCTCCTACAATGAGCAGTTCTTC. This translates into CASSLRTGSSYNEQFF.

J is TRBJ1-2 and V is TRBV10-3; no definite D call. Looked up from germline, CDR1 is ENHRY and CDR2 is SYGVKD. This CDR3 has 13 residues. Trimming shortened V by 1 base and J by 8 bases, and 11 bases separated the two germline ends. CDR3 residues: CAISELEDKGYTF. The CDR3 bases are TGTGCCATCAGTGAGTTAGAGGATAAGGGCTACACCTTC.

This sequence joins TRBV11-2 and TRBJ2-7, with D unclear. The CDR3 is made up of 14 amino acids. V lost 8 bases and J lost 5, with 19 bases in between. Germline V gives CDR1 SGHAT, CDR2 FQNNGV. The CDR3 protein is CASAPVTISHEQYF. CDR3 coding DNA: TGTGCCAGCGCCCCAGTCACCATATCCCACGAGCAGTACTTC.

This clone was found a few times. The rearrangement links TRBV29-1 to TRBJ1-1; unclear D gene. Trimming took 4 bases from V and 0 from J, leaving 9 bases between them. In germline, CDR1 is SQVTM, CDR2 ANQGSEA. The CDR3 contains 13 residues. CDR3 sequence (DNA): TGCAGCGTTGGGCGGAACATGAACACTGAAGCTTTCTTT. The encoded protein is CSVGRNMNTEAFF.

The V gene is TRBV3-1 (or the pseudogene TRBV3-2), the J gene TRBJ2-1; D may be TRBD1 (5 bases). Trimming shortened V by 2 bases and J by 0 bases, and 14 bases separated the two germline ends. CDR3 size: 17 residues. CDR1 and CDR2 (germline): LGHDT, YNNKEL (reference sequence). The CDR3 protein is CASSQRGGLYSYNEQFF. The CDR3 DNA sequence: TGTGCCAGCAGCCAAAGGGGCGGCTTATACTCCTACAATGAGCAGTTCTTC.

The V call is TRBV13, the J call TRBJ2-2; 11 nucleotides align to TRBD2. J lost 0 bases, V lost 4 bases, and 4 bases had no gene match. This CDR3 comprises 17 residues. Germline loops: CDR1 PRHDT, CDR2 FYEKMQ (reference sequence). The CDR3 nucleotides are TGTGCCAGCAGCTCCACTAGCGGGGGCGCGAACACCGGGGAGCTGTTTTTT. Translated, it gives CASSSTSGGANTGELFF.

The chain carries TRBV6-1 and TRBJ1-1, with 7 bases fitting TRBD1. The V gene's germline CDR1 is MNHNS and CDR2 SASEGT. CDR3 size: 15 residues. Trimming at V came to 2 bases and at J to 1 base, leaving 4 bases not matched to a gene. The CDR3 sequence: CASSEFTGANTEAFF. The CDR3 DNA sequence: TGTGCCAGCAGTGAATTCACAGGGGCGAACACTGAAGCTTTCTTT.

This clone was found a few times. In DNA form, the CDR3 reads TGTGCCAGTACCTCGACGGAGGTGAACTATGGCTACACCTTC. Protein product: CASTSTEVNYGYTF. The chain combines TRBV19 with TRBJ1-2; D gene uncertain. V was cut by 7 bases and J by 2 bases, with 14 bases left in between. CDR3 length: 14 amino acids. Germline V gene data show CDR1 as LNHDA and CDR2 as SQIVND (reference sequence).

CDR3 loop: CASSTGQGVVTEAFF. The CDR3 DNA sequence: TGTGCCAGCAGCACGGGACAGGGGGTTGTCACTGAAGCTTTCTTT. The gene calls are TRBV5-8 and TRBJ1-1; 11 positions agree with TRBD1. Germline V CDR1 and CDR2: SGHTS, YDEGEE. The CDR3 runs 15 residues. J gave up 4 bases and V 4 bases, and 6 bases lay outside the gene matches.